The 3 T cell receptor beta chains listed next were all sequenced from one sample in a study of type 1 and type 2 diabetes patients. Amplification started from genomic DNA. A primer set of 30 forward and 13 reverse primers amplified the CDR3. Via MiXCR, TCRdb re-called the multiplex PCR reads, giving one row per CDR3 protein. The sample lists under 300,000 distinct CDR3 sequences, more than 45% seen once, with about 13% in the top ten. The source material was peripheral blood mononuclear cells (PBMCs). These receptors were collected from a man younger than 35 with type 2 diabetes.

The table lists this clonotype with a count of one. This chain uses TRBV3-1 with TRBJ2-3; D remains ambiguous. Germline CDR1 reads LGHDT; CDR2 reads YNNKEL (reference sequence). The CDR3 sequence is 14 residues long. Trimming shortened V by 7 bases and J by 0 bases, and 11 bases separated the two germline ends. DNA of the CDR3: TGTGCCAGCACTCCTCAAACCAGCACAGATACGCAGTATTTT. Protein product: CASTPQTSTDTQYF.

The V gene is TRBV20-1, the J gene TRBJ2-7, with 11 bases fitting TRBD1. V dropped 2 bases and J dropped 7; count of bases not matched to a gene: 4. The germline gives CDR1 DFQATT, CDR2 SNEGSKA (reference sequence). This CDR3 is 13 amino acids long. The CDR3 protein is CSARQDRGREQYF. In nucleotides, the CDR3 is TGCAGTGCTAGACAGGACAGGGGGCGAGAGCAGTACTTC.

This clonotype was counted a few times. The germline gene is not matched at one end of the junction; a read error may be the cause. The CDR3 bases are TGTGCCAGCAGCCCCCCAAGATTC. Translated: CASSPPRF. The V gene is TRBV7-3, the J gene TRBJ2-7; no reliable D call. Germline CDR1 and CDR2: SGHTA and FQGTGA. CDR3 length: 8 amino acids.